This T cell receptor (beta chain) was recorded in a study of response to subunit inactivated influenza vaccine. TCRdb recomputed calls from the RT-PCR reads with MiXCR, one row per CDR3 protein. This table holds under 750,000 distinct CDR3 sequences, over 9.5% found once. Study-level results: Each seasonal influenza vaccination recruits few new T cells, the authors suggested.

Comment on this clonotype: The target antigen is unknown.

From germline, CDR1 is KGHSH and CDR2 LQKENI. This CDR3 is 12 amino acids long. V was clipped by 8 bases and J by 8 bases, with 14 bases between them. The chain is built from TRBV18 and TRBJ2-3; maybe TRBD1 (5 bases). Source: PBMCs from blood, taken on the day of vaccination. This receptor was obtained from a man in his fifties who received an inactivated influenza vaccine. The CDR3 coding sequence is TGTGCCAGCGCAATATACGACAGTACGCAGTATTTT. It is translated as CASAIYDSTQYF.